Sequencing of this T cell receptor (beta chain) was carried out in a study of cytomegalovirus exposure and HLA in healthy donors. Trimming removed 3 bases from V and 2 bases from J, with 9 bases in between. Germline CDR1 and CDR2: SQVTM and ANQGSEA. There are 13 residues in the CDR3. Sequenced by immunoSEQ multiplex PCR; TCRdb stores in-frame clones only, minus some. The sample has about 170,000 clones, 89% seen once; the top ten hold approximately 10%. A few counts support this clone. Its antigen remains unknown. Whole-study findings and limits: In vitro work confirmed that a few CMV-associated chains recognize CMV antigens.

The material sequenced was PBMCs. V usage is TRBV29-1 and J usage is TRBJ2-3; a possible D gene is TRBD1 (6 bases). The sequence came from a woman aged 18-29 years in good health and CMV-seropositive. DNA of the CDR3: TGCAGCGTTGAGGACAGCCTCACAGATACGCAGTATTTT. Translation: CSVEDSLTDTQYF.